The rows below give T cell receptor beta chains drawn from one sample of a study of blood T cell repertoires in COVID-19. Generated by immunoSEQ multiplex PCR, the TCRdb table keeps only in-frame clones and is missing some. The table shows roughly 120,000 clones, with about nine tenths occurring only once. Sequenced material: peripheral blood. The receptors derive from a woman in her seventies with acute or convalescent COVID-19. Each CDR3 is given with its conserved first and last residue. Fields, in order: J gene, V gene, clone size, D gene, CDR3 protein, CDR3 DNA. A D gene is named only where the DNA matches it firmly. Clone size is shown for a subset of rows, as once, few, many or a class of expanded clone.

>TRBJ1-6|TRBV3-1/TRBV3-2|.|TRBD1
CASSPDTGVNSPLHF
TGTGCCAGCAGTCCTGACACAGGGGTGAATTCACCCCTCCACTTT
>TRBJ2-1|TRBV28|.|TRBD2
CASSLWLLAGELNEQFF
TGTGCCAGCAGTTTATGGCTACTAGCGGGGGAGTTAAATGAGCAGTTCTTC
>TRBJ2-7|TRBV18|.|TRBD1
CASSQGAPAYEQYF
TGTGCCAGCTCACAGGGGGCGCCGGCTTACGAGCAGTACTTC
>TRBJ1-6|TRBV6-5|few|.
CASRSRGTGNSPLHF
TGTGCCAGCAGATCTAGGGGTACAGGTAATTCACCCCTCCACTTT
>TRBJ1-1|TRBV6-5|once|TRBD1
CASSYRGNTEAFF
TGTGCCAGCAGCTACAGGGGGAACACTGAAGCTTTCTTT
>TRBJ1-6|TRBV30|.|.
CAWSVQQGGSTLHF
TGTGCCTGGAGTGTACAACAGGGTGGGAGCACCCTCCACTTT
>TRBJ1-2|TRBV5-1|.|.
CASSLIQGALYGYTF
TGCGCCAGCAGCTTGATACAGGGCGCCCTCTATGGCTACACCTTC
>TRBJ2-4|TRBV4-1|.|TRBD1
CASSHPGTGAQNIQYF
TGCGCCAGCAGCCACCCCGGGACAGGGGCCCAAAACATTCAGTACTTC
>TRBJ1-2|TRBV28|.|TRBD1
CASTSRQGYYGYTF
TGTGCCAGCACCTCACGACAGGGGTACTATGGCTACACCTTC
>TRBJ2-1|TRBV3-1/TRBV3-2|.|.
CASSRHPSYNEQFF
TGTGCCAGCAGCCGTCATCCCTCCTACAATGAGCAGTTCTTC
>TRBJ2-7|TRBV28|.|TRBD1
CASSFDRGRVGEQYF
TGTGCCAGCAGTTTCGACAGGGGAAGAGTGGGTGAGCAGTACTTC
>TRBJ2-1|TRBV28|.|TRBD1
CASSLSDRYNEQFF
TGTGCCAGCAGTTTATCGGACAGGTACAATGAGCAGTTCTTC
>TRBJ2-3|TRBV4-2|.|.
CASSRLEVPSTDTQYF
TGTGCCAGCAGCCGCCTGGAGGTTCCAAGCACAGATACGCAGTATTTT
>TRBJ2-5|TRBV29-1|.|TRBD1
CSVERGTGGETQYF
TGCAGCGTTGAAAGAGGGACAGGCGGAGAGACCCAGTACTTC
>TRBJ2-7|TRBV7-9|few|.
CASTPGGYEQYF
TGTGCCAGCACCCCCGGGGGCTACGAGCAGTACTTC
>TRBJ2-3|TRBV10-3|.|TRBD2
CAISESKVAGGRTDTQYF
TGTGCCATCAGTGAGTCTAAAGTAGCGGGGGGCCGGACAGATACGCAGTATTTT
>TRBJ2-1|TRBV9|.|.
CASSVGGGHYNEQFF
TGTGCCAGCAGCGTAGGGGGGGGCCACTACAATGAGCAGTTCTTC
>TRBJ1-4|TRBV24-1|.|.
CATKERRRGEKLFF
TGTGCCACCAAGGAGCGCCGCCGTGGTGAAAAACTGTTTTTT
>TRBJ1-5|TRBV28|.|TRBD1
CASSFSRGVYSNQPQHF
TGTGCCAGCAGTTTTTCCAGGGGGGTCTATAGCAATCAGCCCCAGCATTTT
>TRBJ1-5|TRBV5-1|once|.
CASLRGYQPQHF
TGCGCCAGCCTGAGGGGGTATCAGCCCCAGCATTTT
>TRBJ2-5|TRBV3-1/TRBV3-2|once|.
CASSQEISRVAETQYF
TGTGCCAGCAGCCAAGAGATAAGCAGGGTCGCAGAGACCCAGTACTTC
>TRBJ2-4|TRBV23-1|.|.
CATEGSQLAKNIQYF
TGCGCCACGGAGGGGTCCCAACTAGCCAAAAACATTCAGTACTTC
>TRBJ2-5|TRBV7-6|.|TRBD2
CASSLVLAGGPGETQYF
TGTGCCAGCAGCTTAGTACTAGCGGGGGGGCCGGGGGAGACCCAGTACTTC
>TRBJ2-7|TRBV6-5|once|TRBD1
CASNPTGGDNEQYF
TGTGCCAGCAACCCGACAGGGGGGGATAACGAGCAGTACTTC
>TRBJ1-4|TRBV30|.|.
CAWSVKGGEKLFF
TGTGCCTGGAGTGTAAAAGGGGGAGAAAAACTGTTTTTT
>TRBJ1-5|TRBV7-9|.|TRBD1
CASSFGTGNQPQHF
TGTGCCAGCAGCTTCGGGACAGGGAATCAGCCCCAGCATTTT
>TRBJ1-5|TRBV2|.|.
CASSETGYNQPQHF
TGTGCCAGCAGTGAAACGGGATACAATCAGCCCCAGCATTTT
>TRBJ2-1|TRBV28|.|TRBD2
CASSYRYRRGNNEQFF
TGTGCCAGCAGTTACCGGTACCGGCGGGGGAACAATGAGCAGTTCTTC
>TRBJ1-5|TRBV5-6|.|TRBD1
CASSSGTGLHQPQHF
TGTGCCAGCAGCTCCGGGACAGGCCTACATCAGCCCCAGCATTTT